This passage covers 11 T cell receptor beta chains from one sample sequenced in a study of glioma-infiltrating T cells after dendritic cell vaccination. Specified time point: after dendritic cell vaccination, including at tumor progression/relapse. Produced via immunoSEQ multiplex PCR; TCRdb's table is partial and in-frame only. The sample has fewer than 60,000 clones, about 89% seen once. The sample consisted of blood, taken after dendritic cell vaccination. Every receptor here comes from a human donor with glioblastoma.

This rearrangement joins TRBV7-9 to TRBJ1-2; D not certain. Germline loops: CDR1 SEHNR, CDR2 FQNEAQ (reference sequence). V dropped 2 bases and J dropped 2 bases, with 12 bases sitting between them. The CDR3 spans 15 residues. CDR3 protein: CASSLQDFANYGYTF. For the CDR3, the DNA is TGTGCCAGCAGCTTACAGGATTTTGCCAACTATGGCTACACCTTC.

This clone appeared a single time. The chain uses TRBV11-2 and TRBJ2-7; 7 bases are shared with TRBD1. Germline V gene lookup returns CDR1 SGHAT and CDR2 FQNNGV. Germline trimming cut 5 bases from V and 3 bases from J; bases unmatched to any gene: 10. CDR3 length equals 15 residues. The CDR3 is CASSPAQGLDYEQYF. CDR3 nucleotide sequence: TGTGCCAGCAGCCCCGCACAGGGGTTGGACTACGAGCAGTACTTC.

The chain has TRBV27 and TRBJ2-7; a possible D gene is TRBD1 (6 bases). Between the trimmed V and J ends, which lost 3 bases and 1 base, there was a span of 19 bases. The V gene's germline CDR1 is MNHEY and CDR2 SMNVEV (reference sequence). This CDR3 comprises 17 residues. The CDR3 spells CASSFYAGTSWSYEQYF. CDR3 bases: TGTGCCAGCAGTTTTTACGCCGGGACAAGTTGGTCCTACGAGCAGTACTTC.

This clone was seen a handful of times. This rearrangement joins TRBV30 to TRBJ1-2; D is possibly TRBD1 (5 bases). This CDR3 comprises 13 residues. Per the germline V gene, CDR1 is GTSNPN and CDR2 is SVGIG (reference sequence). V lost 1 base to trimming and J lost 3 bases, with 9 bases between them. CDR3 sequence: CAWSATGYYGYTF. The CDR3 DNA reads TGTGCCTGGAGTGCCACAGGATACTATGGCTACACCTTC.

This clone was detected once. This CDR3 reads CASSLGSVSTYEQYF. The CDR3 DNA reads TGCGCCAGCAGCCTCGGGAGCGTGAGCACCTACGAGCAGTACTTC. The V and J genes are TRBV4-1 and TRBJ2-7, with D perhaps TRBD2 (6 bases). The germline CDR1 and CDR2 sequences are MGHRA and YSYEKL. V was trimmed by 4 bases and J by 2 bases, leaving 15 bases between them. The CDR3 covers 15 residues.

The chain has TRBV19 and TRBJ2-2; possibly TRBD2 for D (5 bases). The CDR3 consists of 14 residues. The V gene's germline CDR1 is LNHDA and CDR2 SQIVND (reference sequence). Between the trimmed V and J ends, which lost 6 bases and 4 bases, there was a span of 12 bases. The CDR3 DNA is TGTGCCAGTAGCACGACCGGGGTCACCGGGGAGCTGTTTTTT. Its translation is CASSTTGVTGELFF.

Points on this clone: The sample has other DNA sequences that encode this CDR3 too. The genes are TRBV28 and TRBJ1-1, with 10 bases aligning to TRBD1. The CDR3 length is 12 residues. The J segment lost 5 bases and the V segment lost 8 bases, leaving 2 bases of the junction unmatched. Per germline, CDR1 MDHEN and CDR2 SYDVKM. CDR3 region: CASGTGVTEAFF. CDR3 sequence (DNA): TGTGCCAGCGGGACAGGGGTAACTGAAGCTTTCTTT.

The chain has TRBV9 and TRBJ1-2; D is unclear. V was clipped by 6 bases and J by 2 bases, with 20 bases between them. Germline CDR1 SGDLS, CDR2 YYNGEE. This CDR3 contains 16 residues. CDR3 DNA sequence: TGTGCCAGCAACCCCCTCCTACCGGGGTCCAACTATGGCTACACCTTC. This translates into CASNPLLPGSNYGYTF.

V gene TRBV5-4 combines with J gene TRBJ2-3; 9 bases line up with TRBD1. This CDR3 region has 16 residues. CDR1 is SGHNT and CDR2 is YYREEE in the germline V gene (reference sequence). V was pared by 6 bases and J by 4 bases, with 12 bases of the junction left unmatched. The CDR3 region is CASNQLQGAVSDTQYF. The CDR3 DNA reads as TGTGCCAGCAACCAATTACAGGGGGCGGTCTCAGATACGCAGTATTTT.

J is TRBJ2-1 and V is TRBV5-4, with TRBD2 matching over 11 bases. The germline V gene encodes CDR1 SGHNT and CDR2 YYREEE (reference sequence). This CDR3 spans 16 amino acids. After removal of 4 bases from V and 3 bases from J, the junction contained 6 bases not matched to a gene. CDR3 region: CASSGTGTSGYNEQFF. Written as DNA, the CDR3 is TGTGCCAGCAGCGGGACCGGGACTAGCGGCTACAATGAGCAGTTCTTC.

The rearrangement links TRBV9 to TRBJ2-3; 10 bases match TRBD1. The trim removed 3 bases at V and 2 bases at J, leaving 6 bases unmatched. The CDR3 length is 16 residues. The germline V gene encodes CDR1 SGDLS and CDR2 YYNGEE. This chain's CDR3 is CASSAGQGPYTDTQYF. As DNA, the CDR3 is TGTGCCAGCAGCGCGGGACAGGGGCCATACACAGATACGCAGTATTTT.